This TCR beta chain was profiled in a study of T cell repertoires in cytomegalovirus infection. Using its own MiXCR run on the reads, TCRdb lists one record per CDR3 protein. Of about 37,000 distinct CDR3 sequences listed, just over 50% are singletons. Germline loops: CDR1 WSHSY, CDR2 SAAADI. The CDR3 covers 12 residues. Trimming took off 8 bases at V and 6 bases at J, with 11 bases between the two ends. Details on this clonotype: Its specificity is not known.

The sample here was CD8+ T cells from cultured PBMCs, taken from culture after CMV antigen stimulation. The genes are TRBV10-2 and TRBJ2-1, with a weak D call TRBD2 (5 bases). The sequence was obtained from a human donor in good health (CMV status not recorded). Some clones in this sample may be carry-over from other donors' samples. The CDR3 DNA follows: TGCGCCAGCGAGGGAATGGGCAATGAGCAGTTCTTC. As protein: CASEGMGNEQFF.